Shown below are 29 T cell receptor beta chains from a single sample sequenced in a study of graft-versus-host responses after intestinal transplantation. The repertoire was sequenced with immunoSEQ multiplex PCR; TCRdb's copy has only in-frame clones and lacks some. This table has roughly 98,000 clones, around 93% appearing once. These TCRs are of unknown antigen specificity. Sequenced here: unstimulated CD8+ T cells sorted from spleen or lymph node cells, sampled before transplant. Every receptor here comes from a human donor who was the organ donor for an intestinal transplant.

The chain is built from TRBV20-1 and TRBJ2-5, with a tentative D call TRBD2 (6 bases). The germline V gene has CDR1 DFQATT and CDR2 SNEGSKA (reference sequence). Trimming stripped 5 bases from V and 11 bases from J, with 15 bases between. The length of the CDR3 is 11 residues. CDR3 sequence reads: CSAPLEGRQYF. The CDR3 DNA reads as TGCAGTGCTCCCCTTGAGGGGAGGCAGTACTTC.

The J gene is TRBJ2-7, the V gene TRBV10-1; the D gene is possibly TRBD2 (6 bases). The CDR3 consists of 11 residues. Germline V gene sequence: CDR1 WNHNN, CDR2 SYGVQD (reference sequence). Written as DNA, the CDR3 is TGCGATGGTCAGGCGGGGCGCGAGCAGTACTTC. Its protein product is CDGQAGREQYF.

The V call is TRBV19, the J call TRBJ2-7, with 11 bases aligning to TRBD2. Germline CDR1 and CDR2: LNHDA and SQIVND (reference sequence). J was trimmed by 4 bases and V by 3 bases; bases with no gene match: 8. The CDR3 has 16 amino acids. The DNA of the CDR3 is TGTGCCAGTAGTATGGCCCTAGCGGGAGGAGGATACGAGCAGTACTTC. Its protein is CASSMALAGGGYEQYF.

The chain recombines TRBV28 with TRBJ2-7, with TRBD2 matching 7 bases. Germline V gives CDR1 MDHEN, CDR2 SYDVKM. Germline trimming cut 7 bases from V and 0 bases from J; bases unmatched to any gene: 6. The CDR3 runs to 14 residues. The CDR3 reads CASKPAGTSYEQYF. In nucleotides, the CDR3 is TGTGCCAGCAAGCCAGCGGGGACCTCCTACGAGCAGTACTTC.

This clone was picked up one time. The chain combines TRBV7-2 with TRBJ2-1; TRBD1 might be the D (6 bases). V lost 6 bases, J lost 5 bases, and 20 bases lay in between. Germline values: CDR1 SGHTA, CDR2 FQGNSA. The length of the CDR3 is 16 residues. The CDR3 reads CASSLTLGAFNNEQFF. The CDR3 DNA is TGTGCCAGCAGTCTTACGTTGGGGGCTTTTAACAATGAGCAGTTCTTC.

CDR3 sequence (DNA): TGCGCCAGCAGCCCCGCACTAGCGCTCTACAATGAGCAGTTCTTC. The encoded protein is CASSPALALYNEQFF. V and J are TRBV4-1 and TRBJ2-1; 7 bases agree with TRBD2. Unmatched junction bases numbered 6, after V lost 4 bases and J lost 3 bases. Germline loops: CDR1 MGHRA, CDR2 YSYEKL. The CDR3 loop spans 15 amino acids.

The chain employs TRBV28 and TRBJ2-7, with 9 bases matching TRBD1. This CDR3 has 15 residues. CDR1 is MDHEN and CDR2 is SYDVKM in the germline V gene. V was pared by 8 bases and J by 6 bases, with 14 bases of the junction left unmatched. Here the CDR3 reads CASAGQGAVVVEQYF. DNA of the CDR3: TGTGCCAGCGCGGGACAGGGAGCAGTTGTTGTCGAGCAGTACTTC.

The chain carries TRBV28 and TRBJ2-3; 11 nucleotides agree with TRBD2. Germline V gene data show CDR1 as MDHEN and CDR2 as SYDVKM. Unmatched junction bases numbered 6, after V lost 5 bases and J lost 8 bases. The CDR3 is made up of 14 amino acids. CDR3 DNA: TGTGCCAGCAGTAGTGTAGCGGGAGGGCGTACGCAGTATTTT. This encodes CASSSVAGGRTQYF.

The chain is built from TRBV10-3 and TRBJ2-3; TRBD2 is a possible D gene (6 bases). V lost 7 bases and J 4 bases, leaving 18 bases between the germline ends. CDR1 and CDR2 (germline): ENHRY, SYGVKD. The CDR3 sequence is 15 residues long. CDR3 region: CAITPEGDLPDTQYF. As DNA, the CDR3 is TGTGCCATCACCCCGGAGGGTGACTTGCCAGATACGCAGTATTTT.

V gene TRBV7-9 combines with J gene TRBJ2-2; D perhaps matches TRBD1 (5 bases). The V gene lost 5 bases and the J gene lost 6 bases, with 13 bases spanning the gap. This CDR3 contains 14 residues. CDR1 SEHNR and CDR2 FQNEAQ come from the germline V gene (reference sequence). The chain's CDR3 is CASSHRAGSGELFF. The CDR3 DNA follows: TGTGCCAGCAGCCATAGGGCAGGGTCCGGGGAGCTGTTTTTT.

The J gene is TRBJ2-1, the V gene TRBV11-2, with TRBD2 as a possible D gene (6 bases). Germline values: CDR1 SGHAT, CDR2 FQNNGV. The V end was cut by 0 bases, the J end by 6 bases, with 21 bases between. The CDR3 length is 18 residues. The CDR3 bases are TGTGCCAGCAGCTTAGAAGTTGCGTGGGTTATGGAGGGCAATGAGCAGTTCTTC. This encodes CASSLEVAWVMEGNEQFF.

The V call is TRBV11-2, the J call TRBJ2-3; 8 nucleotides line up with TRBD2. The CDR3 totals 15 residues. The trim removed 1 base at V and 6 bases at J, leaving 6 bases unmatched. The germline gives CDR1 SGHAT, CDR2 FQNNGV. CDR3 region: CASSLVAGGGDTQYF. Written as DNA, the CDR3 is TGTGCCAGCAGCTTAGTGGCCGGGGGGGGTGATACGCAGTATTTT. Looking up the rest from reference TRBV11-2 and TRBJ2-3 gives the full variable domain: EAGVAQSPRYKIIEKRQSVAFWCNPISGHATLYWYQQILGQGPKLLIQFQNNGVVDDSQLPKDRFSAERLKGVDSTLKIQPAKLEDSAVYLCASSLVAGGGDTQYFGPGTRLTVL.

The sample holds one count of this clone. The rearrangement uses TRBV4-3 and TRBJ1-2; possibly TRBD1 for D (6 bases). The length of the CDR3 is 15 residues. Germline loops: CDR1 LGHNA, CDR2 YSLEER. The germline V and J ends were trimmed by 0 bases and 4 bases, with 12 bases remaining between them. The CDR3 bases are TGCGCCAGCAGCCAAGACAACAGGGAAAGCTATGGCTACACCTTC. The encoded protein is CASSQDNRESYGYTF.

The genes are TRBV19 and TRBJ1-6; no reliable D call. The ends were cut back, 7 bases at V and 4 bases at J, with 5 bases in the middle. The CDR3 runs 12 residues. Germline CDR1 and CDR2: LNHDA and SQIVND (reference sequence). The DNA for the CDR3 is TGTGCCAGTAACGGTTATAATTCACCCCTCCACTTT. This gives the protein CASNGYNSPLHF.

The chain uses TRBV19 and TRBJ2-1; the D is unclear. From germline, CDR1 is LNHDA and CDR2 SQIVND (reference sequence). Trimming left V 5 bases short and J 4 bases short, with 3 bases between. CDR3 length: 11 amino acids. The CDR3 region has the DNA TGTGCCAGTAGTTCGTACAATGAGCAGTTCTTC. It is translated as CASSSYNEQFF.

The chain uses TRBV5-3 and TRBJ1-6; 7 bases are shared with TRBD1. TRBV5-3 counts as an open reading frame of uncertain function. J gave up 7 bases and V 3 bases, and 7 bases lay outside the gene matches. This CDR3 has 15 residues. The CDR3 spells CARSSQGEPNSPLHF. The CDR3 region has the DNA TGTGCCAGAAGCTCTCAGGGGGAGCCAAATTCACCCCTCCACTTT.

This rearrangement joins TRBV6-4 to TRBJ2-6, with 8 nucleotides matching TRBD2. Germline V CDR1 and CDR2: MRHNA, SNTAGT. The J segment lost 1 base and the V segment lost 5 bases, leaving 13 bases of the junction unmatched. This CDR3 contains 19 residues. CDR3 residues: CASSLLLSGAISGANVLTF. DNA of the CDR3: TGTGCCAGCAGTCTTCTCCTTAGCGGGGCTATATCTGGGGCCAACGTCCTGACTTTC.

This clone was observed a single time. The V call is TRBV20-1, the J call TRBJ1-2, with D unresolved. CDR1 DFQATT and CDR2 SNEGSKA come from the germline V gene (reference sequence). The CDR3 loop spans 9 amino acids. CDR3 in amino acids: CRLDYGYTF. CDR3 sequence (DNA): TGCAGACTGGACTATGGCTACACCTTC.

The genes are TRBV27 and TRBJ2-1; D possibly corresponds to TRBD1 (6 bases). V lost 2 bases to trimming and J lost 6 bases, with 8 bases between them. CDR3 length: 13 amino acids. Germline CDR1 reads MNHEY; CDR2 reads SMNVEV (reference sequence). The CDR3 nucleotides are TGTGCCAGCAGTTTAAGCAGGGGCAATGAGCAGTTCTTC. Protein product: CASSLSRGNEQFF.

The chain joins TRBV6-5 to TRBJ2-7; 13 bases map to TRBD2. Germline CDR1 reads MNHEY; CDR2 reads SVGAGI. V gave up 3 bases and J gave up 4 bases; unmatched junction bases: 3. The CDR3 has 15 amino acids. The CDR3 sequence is CASSYGLAGEYEQYF. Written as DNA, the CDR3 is TGTGCCAGCAGTTATGGACTAGCGGGAGAATACGAGCAGTACTTC.

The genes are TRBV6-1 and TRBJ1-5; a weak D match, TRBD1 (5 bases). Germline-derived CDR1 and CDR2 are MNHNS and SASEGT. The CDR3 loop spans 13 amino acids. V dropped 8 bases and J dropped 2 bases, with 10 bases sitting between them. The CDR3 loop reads CASQDTGNQPQHF. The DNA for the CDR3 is TGTGCCAGCCAGGACACGGGCAATCAGCCCCAGCATTTT.

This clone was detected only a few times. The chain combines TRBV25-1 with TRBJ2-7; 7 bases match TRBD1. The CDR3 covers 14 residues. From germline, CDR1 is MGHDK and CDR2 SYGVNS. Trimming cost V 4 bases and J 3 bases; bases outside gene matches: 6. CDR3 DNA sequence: TGTGCCAGCAGTGTCTCGGACAGGAACTACGAGCAGTACTTC. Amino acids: CASSVSDRNYEQYF.

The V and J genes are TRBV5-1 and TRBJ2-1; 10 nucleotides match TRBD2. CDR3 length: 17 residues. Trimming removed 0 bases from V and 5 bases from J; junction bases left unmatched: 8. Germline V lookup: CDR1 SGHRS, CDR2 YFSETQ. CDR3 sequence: CASSLAAQREGDNEQFF. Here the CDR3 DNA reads TGCGCCAGCAGCTTGGCCGCGCAGCGGGAGGGGGACAATGAGCAGTTCTTC.

The CDR3, as DNA: TGTGCCAGTAGTGCGTTCTCGACAGGGAACACTGAAGCTTTCTTT. Translation: CASSAFSTGNTEAFF. V and J are TRBV19 and TRBJ1-1; tentative D call: TRBD1 (6 bases). Trimming removed 5 bases at V and 1 base at J, with 14 bases between. The CDR3 sequence is 15 residues long. Germline CDR1 reads LNHDA; CDR2 reads SQIVND (reference sequence).

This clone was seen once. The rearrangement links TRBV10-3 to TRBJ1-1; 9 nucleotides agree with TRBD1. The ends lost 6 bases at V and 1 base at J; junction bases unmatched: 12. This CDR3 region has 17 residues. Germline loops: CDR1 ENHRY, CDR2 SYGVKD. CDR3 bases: TGTGCCATCAGCCAAACCGGGACAGGGTTAGGGAACACTGAAGCTTTCTTT. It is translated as CAISQTGTGLGNTEAFF.

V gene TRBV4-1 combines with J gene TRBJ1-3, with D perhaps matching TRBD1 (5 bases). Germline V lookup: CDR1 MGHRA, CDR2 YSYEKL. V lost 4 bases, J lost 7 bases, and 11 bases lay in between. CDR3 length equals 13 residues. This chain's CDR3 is CASSPPTENTIYF. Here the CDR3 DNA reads TGCGCCAGCAGCCCACCGACAGAGAACACCATATATTTT.

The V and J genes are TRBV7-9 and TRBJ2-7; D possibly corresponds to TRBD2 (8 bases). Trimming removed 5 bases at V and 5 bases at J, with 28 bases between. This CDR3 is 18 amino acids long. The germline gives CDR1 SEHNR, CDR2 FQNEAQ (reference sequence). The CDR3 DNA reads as TGTGCCAGCAGCCCTCGGGGGGGTAGCCAGGGGGAACCCCACGAGCAGTACTTC. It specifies CASSPRGGSQGEPHEQYF.

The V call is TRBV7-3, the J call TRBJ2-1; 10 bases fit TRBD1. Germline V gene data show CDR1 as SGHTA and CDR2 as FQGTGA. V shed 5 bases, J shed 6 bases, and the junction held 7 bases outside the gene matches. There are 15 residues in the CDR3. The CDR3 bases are TGTGCCAGCAGCCCAGGGACAGGGGAGGCCAATGAGCAGTTCTTC. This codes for CASSPGTGEANEQFF.

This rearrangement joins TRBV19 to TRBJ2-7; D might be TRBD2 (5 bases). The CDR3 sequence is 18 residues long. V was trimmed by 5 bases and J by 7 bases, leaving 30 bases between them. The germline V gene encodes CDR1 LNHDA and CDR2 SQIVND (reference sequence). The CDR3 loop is CASSLKGDTKGGWWEQYF. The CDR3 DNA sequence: TGTGCCAGTAGTCTTAAGGGCGACACCAAAGGAGGCTGGTGGGAGCAGTACTTC.